A single sample is the source of the 4 T cell receptor beta chains below, sequenced in a study of read filtering for tumor transcriptome and immune sequencing. This library used roughly 430 ng RNA and molecular barcoded adaptors spanning alpha/delta and beta/gamma chains. TCRdb used MiXCR to reprocess the reads, holding one entry per CDR3 protein. Here the sample spans around 30,000 distinct CDR3 sequences, 15% to 20% being singletons. Sequenced input: a population of CD138-negative cells sorted from bone marrow. Every receptor here comes from a donor aged 40 or older with multiple myeloma.

On this clonotype itself: A much larger clone differs by one base, so this may be a read error. This chain joins TRBV7-8 and TRBJ2-2; possibly TRBD1 or TRBD2 for D (5 bases each). In germline, CDR1 is SGHVS, CDR2 FQNEAQ. Between the trimmed V and J ends, which lost 8 bases and 4 bases, there was a span of 11 bases. The CDR3 contains 13 residues. The CDR3 DNA follows: TGTGCCAGCGCCCCGGGGACCACCGGGGAGCTGTTTTTT. Its translation is CASAPGTTGELFF.

This clonotype appeared many times. This chain connects TRBV2 to TRBJ2-7; 9 positions match TRBD2. The ends lost 2 bases at V and 12 bases at J; junction bases unmatched: 5. CDR1 and CDR2 (germline): SNHLY, FYNNEI. This CDR3 is built from 12 residues. CDR3 loop: CASSELAGTSYF. The CDR3 nucleotides read TGTGCCAGCAGTGAACTAGCGGGGACGTCGTACTTC.

V usage is TRBV2 and J usage is TRBJ1-2; D is unclear. Germline CDR1 is SNHLY and CDR2 is FYNNEI. Trimming cost V 6 bases and J 3 bases, with 20 bases left between them. The CDR3 is 16 amino acids. CDR3 loop: CASSRGGMEADYGYTF. CDR3 coding DNA: TGTGCCAGCAGCCGCGGAGGCATGGAGGCGGACTATGGCTACACCTTC.

This clonotype appeared many times. The rearrangement uses TRBV20-1 and TRBJ2-7; 9 nucleotides agree with TRBD1. J was trimmed by 3 bases and V by 8 bases; bases with no gene match: 8. The germline V gene encodes CDR1 DFQATT and CDR2 SNEGSKA (reference sequence). The CDR3 totals 13 residues. The DNA of the CDR3 is TGCAGTAGAAAAAGACAGGGGGACTACGAGCAGTACTTC. The encoded protein is CSRKRQGDYEQYF.